The T cell receptor (beta chain) described here comes from a study of T cell repertoires in cytomegalovirus infection. Turning to the study itself: An indication of both CMV infection and matching HLA type came from public TCR beta signatures.

Concerning this clonotype: Its cognate antigen is unknown.

Deletions cut 6 bases from V and 1 base from J, with 10 bases between. Germline lookup yields CDR1 MNHNS and CDR2 SASEGT. CDR3 length equals 13 residues. TCRdb re-called the reads with MiXCR, one entry per CDR3 protein. The sample comprises a few hundred thousand distinct CDR3 sequences, around a third of which are singletons, and approximately 12% rests with the top ten. This receptor was obtained from a human donor in good health (CMV status not recorded). Some clones in this sample may be carry-over from other donors' samples. The chain employs TRBV6-1 and TRBJ2-7; tentatively, D is TRBD1 or TRBD2 (6 bases each). The sample was cultured PBMCs, taken from culture after CMV antigen stimulation. The CDR3 DNA is TGTGCCAGCAGCGAGGGGGGTTCCTACGAGCAGTACTTC. Translation gives CASSEGGSYEQYF.